This TCR beta chain derives from a study of blood T cell repertoires in COVID-19. Overall study: Collection of acute and convalescent COVID-19 samples took place in the United States, Italy and Spain.

The germline V gene encodes CDR1 ENHRY and CDR2 SYGVKD. The ends lost 3 bases at V and 6 bases at J; junction bases unmatched: 8. The CDR3 is 16 residues long. Patients in Seattle were enrolled during active infection, then followed longitudinally. The assay was immunoSEQ multiplex PCR, and TCRdb's table has in-frame clones only and misses some. The sample contains about 140,000 clones, less than 90% of which appear only once. The source of this sequence is a man aged 25 to 40 with COVID-19, enrolled during active disease. What was sequenced was peripheral blood. The J gene is TRBJ1-5, the V gene TRBV10-3, with TRBD1 matching 10 bases. The CDR3 loop is CAISEPGQGKSQPQHF. CDR3 DNA: TGTGCCATCAGTGAACCGGGACAGGGGAAAAGTCAGCCCCAGCATTTT.